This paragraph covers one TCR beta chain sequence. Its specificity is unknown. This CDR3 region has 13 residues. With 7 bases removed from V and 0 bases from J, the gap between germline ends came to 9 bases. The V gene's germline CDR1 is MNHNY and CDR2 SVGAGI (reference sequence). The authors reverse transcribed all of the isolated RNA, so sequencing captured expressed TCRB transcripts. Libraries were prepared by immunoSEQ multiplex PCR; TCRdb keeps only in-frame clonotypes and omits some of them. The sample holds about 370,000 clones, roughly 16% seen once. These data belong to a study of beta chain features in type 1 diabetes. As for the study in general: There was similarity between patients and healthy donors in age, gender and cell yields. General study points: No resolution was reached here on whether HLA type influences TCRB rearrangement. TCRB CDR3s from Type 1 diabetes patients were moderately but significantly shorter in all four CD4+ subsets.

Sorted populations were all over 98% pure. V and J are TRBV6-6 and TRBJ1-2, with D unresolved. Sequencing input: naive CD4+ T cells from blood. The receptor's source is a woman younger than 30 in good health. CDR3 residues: CASTRGSNYGYTF. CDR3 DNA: TGTGCCAGCACCAGAGGCTCTAACTATGGCTACACCTTC.